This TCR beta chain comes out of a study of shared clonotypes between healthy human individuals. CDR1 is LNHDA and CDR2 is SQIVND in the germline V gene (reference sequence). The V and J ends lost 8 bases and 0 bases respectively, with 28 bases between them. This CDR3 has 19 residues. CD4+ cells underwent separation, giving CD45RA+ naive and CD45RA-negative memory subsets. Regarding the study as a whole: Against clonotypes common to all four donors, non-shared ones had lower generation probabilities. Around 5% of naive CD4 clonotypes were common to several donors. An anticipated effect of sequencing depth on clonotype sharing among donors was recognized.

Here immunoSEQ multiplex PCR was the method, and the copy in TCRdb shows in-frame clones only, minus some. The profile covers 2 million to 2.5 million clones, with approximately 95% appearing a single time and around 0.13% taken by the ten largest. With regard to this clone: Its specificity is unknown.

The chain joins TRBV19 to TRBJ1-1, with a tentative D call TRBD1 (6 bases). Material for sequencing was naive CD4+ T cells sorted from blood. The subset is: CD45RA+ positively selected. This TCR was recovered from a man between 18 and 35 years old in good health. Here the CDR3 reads CASGGGSGGRRLVNTEAFF. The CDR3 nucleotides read TGTGCCAGTGGAGGGGGATCGGGTGGGCGAAGGTTGGTGAACACTGAAGCTTTCTTT.